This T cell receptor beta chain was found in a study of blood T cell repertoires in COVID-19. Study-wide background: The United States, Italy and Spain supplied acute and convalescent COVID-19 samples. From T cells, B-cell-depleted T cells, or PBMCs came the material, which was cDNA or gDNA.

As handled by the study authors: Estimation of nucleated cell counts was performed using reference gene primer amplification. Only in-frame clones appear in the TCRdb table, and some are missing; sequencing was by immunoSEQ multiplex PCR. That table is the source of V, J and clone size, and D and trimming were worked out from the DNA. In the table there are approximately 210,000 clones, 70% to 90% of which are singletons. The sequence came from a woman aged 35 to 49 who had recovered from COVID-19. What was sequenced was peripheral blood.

The CDR3 loop is CASSLTRSSYEQYF. CDR3 bases: TGTGCCAGCAGCTTAACGCGGAGCTCCTACGAGCAGTACTTC. This chain uses TRBV7-8 with TRBJ2-7; D not certain. Trimming shortened V by 2 bases and J by 0 bases, and 8 bases separated the two germline ends. Looked up from germline, CDR1 is SGHVS and CDR2 is FQNEAQ. The CDR3 is made up of 14 amino acids.